This TCR beta chain appears in the sequencing data of a study of T cell changes during pregnancy in multiple sclerosis. Only in-frame clones appear in the TCRdb table, and some are missing; sequencing was by immunoSEQ multiplex PCR. The table has some 31,000 clones, about 89% seen once. The V end was cut by 2 bases, the J end by 0 bases, with 13 bases between. The CDR3 extends over 16 amino acids. Germline values: CDR1 SGHTA, CDR2 FQGNSA. This chain uses TRBV7-2 with TRBJ1-2; TRBD1 is a possible D gene (5 bases). The source material was CD8+ T cells from peripheral blood mononuclear cells, sampled in the third trimester of pregnancy. The clonotype was recovered from a female donor with multiple sclerosis, enrolled in a pregnancy study. The CDR3 loop reads CASSLIGVTANYGYTF. CDR3 nucleotide sequence: TGTGCCAGCAGCTTAATAGGGGTGACGGCTAACTATGGCTACACCTTC.